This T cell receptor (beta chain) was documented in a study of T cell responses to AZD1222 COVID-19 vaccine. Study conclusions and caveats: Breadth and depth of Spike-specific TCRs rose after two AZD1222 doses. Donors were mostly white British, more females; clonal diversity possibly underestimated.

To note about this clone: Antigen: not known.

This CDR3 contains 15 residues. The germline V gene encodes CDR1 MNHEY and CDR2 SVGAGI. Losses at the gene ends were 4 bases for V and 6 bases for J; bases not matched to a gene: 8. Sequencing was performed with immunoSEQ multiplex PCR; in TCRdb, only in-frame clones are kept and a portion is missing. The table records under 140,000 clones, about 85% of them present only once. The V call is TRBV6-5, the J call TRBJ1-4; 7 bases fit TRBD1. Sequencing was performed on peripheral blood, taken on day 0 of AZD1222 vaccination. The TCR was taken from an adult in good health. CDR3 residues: CASSSPGGGYEKLFF. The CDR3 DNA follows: TGTGCCAGCAGTTCGCCCGGAGGGGGCTATGAAAAACTGTTTTTT.